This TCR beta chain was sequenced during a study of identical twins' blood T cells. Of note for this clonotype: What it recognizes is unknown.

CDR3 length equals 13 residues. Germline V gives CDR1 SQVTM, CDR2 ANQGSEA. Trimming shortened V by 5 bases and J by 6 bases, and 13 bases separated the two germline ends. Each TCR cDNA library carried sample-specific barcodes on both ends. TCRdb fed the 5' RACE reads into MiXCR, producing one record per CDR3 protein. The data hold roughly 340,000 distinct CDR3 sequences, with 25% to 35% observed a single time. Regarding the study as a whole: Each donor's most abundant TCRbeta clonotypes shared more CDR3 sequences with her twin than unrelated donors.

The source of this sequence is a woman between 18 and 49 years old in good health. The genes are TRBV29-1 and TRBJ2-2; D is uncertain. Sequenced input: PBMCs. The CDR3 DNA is TGCAGCGTTTGGGTGGCCGGATCCGGGGAGCTGTTTTTT. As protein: CSVWVAGSGELFF.